This TCR beta chain was recorded in a study of shared clonotypes between healthy human individuals. Study information: The donor pool was made up of a couple of women and a few men aged 18 to 49.

Sequencing used immunoSEQ multiplex PCR; TCRdb keeps in-frame clones, though not all of them. There are under 600,000 clones in the sample; about 79% occur only once, and around 13% lies in the top ten. The CDR3 totals 15 residues. Germline values: CDR1 MNHEY, CDR2 SMNVEV (reference sequence). The V and J ends lost 6 bases and 7 bases respectively, with 19 bases between them. All participating donors were Caucasian adults from Nashville, Tennessee. The TCR originated in a woman aged 40 to 55 in good health. Some clones in this sample may be carry-over from other donors' samples. The chain employs TRBV27 and TRBJ2-1; no clear D. The material sequenced was PBMCs. In nucleotides, the CDR3 is TGTGCCAGCAGCCTAGACCGGAGCTCCTGGAATGAGCAGTTCTTC. Translated: CASSLDRSSWNEQFF.